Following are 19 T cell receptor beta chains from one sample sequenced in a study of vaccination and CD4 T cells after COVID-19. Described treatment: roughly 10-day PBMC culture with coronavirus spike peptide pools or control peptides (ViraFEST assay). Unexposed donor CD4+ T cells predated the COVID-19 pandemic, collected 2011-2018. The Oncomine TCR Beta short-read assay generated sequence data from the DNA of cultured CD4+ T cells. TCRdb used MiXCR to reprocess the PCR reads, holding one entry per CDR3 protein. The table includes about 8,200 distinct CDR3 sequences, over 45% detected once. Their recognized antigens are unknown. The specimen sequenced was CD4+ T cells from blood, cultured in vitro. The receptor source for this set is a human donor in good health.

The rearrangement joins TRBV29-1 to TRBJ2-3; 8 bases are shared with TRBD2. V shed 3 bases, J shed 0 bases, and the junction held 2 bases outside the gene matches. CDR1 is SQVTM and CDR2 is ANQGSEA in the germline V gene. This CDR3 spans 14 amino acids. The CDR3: CSVEKRGSTDTQYF. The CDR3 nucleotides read TGCAGCGTTGAGAAGCGGGGGAGCACAGATACGCAGTATTTT.

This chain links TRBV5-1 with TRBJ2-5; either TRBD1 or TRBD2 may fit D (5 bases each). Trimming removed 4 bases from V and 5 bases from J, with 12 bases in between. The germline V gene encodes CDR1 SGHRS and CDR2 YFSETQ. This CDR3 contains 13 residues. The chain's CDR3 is CASSAQGGETQYF. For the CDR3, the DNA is TGCGCCAGCAGCGCGCAGGGCGGGGAGACCCAGTACTTC.

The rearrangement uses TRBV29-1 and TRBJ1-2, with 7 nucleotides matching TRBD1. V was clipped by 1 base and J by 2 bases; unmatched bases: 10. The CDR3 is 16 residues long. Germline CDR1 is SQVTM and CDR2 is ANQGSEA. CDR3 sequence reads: CSVEGLRGHGNYGYTF. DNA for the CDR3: TGCAGCGTTGAAGGTCTTAGGGGGCACGGAAACTATGGCTACACCTTC.

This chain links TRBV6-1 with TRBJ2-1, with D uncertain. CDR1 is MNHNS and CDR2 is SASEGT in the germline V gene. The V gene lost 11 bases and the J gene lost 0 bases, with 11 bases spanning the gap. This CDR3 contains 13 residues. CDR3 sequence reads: CACGRDSYNEQFF. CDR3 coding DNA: TGTGCCTGTGGGCGAGACTCCTACAATGAGCAGTTCTTC.

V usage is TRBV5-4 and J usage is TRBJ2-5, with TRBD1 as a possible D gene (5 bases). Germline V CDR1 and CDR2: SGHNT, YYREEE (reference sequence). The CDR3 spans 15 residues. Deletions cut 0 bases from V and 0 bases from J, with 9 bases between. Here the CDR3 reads CASSLVGVNQETQYF. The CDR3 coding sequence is TGTGCCAGCAGCTTGGTAGGGGTGAACCAAGAGACCCAGTACTTC.

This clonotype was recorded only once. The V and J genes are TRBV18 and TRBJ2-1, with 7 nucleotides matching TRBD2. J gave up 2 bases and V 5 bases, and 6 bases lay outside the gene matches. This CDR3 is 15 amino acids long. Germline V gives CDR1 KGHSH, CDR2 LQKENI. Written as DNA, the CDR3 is TGTGCCAGCTCATCTAGCGGTATAACCTACAATGAGCAGTTCTTC. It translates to CASSSSGITYNEQFF.

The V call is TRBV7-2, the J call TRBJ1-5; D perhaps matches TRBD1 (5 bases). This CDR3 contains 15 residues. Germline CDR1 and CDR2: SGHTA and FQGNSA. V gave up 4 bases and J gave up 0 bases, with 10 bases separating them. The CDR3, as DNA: TGTGCCAGCAGCTCGTGGGGGGGTAGCAATCAGCCCCAGCATTTT. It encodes CASSSWGGSNQPQHF.

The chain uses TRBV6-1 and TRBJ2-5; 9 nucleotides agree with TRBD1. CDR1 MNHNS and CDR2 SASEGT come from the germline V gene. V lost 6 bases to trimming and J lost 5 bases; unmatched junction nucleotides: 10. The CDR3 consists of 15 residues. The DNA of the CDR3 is TGTGCCAGCAGGGCGACAGGGGGTCGGCTGGAGACCCAGTACTTC. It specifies CASRATGGRLETQYF.

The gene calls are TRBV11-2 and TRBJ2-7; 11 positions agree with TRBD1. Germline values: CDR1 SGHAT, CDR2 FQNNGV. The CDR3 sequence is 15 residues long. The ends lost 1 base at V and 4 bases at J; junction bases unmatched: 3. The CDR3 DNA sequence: TGTGCCAGCAGCTTAGGGGGGACAGGGGGGTACGAGCAGTACTTC. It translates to CASSLGGTGGYEQYF.

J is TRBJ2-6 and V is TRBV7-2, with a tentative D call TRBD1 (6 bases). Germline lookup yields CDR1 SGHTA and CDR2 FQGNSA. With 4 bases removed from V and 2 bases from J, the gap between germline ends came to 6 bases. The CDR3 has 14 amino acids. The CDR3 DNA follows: TGTGCCAGCAGCTACAGGGCTGGGGCCAACGTCCTGACTTTC. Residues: CASSYRAGANVLTF.

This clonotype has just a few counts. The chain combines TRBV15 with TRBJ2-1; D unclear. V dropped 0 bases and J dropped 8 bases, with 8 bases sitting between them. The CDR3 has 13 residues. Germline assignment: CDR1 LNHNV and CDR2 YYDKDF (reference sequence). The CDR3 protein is CATSRDQLYEQFF. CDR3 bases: TGTGCCACCAGCAGAGATCAGCTTTATGAGCAGTTCTTC. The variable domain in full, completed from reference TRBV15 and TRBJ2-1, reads DAMVIQNPRYQVTQFGKPVTLSCSQTLNHNVMYWYQQKSSQAPKLLFHYYDKDFNNEADTPDNFQSRRPNTSFCFLDIRSPGLGDTAMYLCATSRDQLYEQFFGPGTRLTVL.

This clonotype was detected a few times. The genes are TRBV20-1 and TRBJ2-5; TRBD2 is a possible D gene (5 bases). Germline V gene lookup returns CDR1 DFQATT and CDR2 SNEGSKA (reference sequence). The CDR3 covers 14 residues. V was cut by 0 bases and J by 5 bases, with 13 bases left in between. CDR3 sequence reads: CSARDLARTETQYF. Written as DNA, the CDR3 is TGCAGTGCTAGAGATCTAGCCAGAACGGAGACCCAGTACTTC.

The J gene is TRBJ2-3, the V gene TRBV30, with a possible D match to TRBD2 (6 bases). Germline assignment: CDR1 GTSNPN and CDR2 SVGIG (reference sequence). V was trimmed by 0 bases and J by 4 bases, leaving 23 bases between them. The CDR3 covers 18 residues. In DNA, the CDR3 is TGTGCCTGGAGTGTACTCCCCGTTCTAGCGATAAATCCAGATACGCAGTATTTT. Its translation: CAWSVLPVLAINPDTQYF.

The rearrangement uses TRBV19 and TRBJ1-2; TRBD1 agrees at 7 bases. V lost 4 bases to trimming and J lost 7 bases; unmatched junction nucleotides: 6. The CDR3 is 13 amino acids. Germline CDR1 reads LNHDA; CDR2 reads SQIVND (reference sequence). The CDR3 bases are TGTGCCAGTAGTAGAACAGGGGAAGTTGGCTACACCTTC. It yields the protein CASSRTGEVGYTF.

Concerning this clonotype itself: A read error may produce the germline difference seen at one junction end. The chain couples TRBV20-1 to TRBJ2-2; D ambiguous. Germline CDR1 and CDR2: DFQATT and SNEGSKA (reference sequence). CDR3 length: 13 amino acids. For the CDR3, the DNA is TGCAGTGCTAGGCTAGGGAACACCAGGGAGCTGTTTTTT. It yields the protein CSARLGNTRELFF.

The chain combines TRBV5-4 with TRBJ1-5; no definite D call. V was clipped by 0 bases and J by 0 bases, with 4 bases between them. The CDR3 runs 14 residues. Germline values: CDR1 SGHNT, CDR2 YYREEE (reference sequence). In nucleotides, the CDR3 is TGTGCCAGCAGCTTGGGGAATAGCAATCAGCCCCAGCATTTT. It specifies CASSLGNSNQPQHF.

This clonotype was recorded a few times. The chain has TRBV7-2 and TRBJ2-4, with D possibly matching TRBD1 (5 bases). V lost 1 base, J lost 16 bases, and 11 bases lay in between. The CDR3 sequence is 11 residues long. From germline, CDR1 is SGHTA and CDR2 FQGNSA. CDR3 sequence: CASSLVGVPYF. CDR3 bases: TGTGCCAGCAGCTTAGTAGGGGTTCCATACTTC.

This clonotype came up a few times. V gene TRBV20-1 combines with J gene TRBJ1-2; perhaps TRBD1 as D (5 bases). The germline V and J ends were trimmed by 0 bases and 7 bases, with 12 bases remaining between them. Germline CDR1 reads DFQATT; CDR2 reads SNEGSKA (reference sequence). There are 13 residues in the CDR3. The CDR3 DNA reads TGCAGTGCTAGAGATGGGGGGTTGTCTGGCTACACCTTC. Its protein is CSARDGGLSGYTF.

This chain's CDR3 is CASGTSLTGSMNTEAFF. DNA for the CDR3: TGTGCCAGCGGGACCTCTTTGACAGGGAGCATGAACACTGAAGCTTTCTTT. The rearrangement uses TRBV7-2 and TRBJ1-1; 7 nucleotides agree with TRBD1. In germline, CDR1 is SGHTA, CDR2 FQGNSA. V was clipped by 8 bases and J by 0 bases; unmatched bases: 15. The CDR3 totals 17 residues.